The next 14 T cell receptor beta chains were all read from a single sample in a study of cytomegalovirus exposure and HLA in healthy donors. Researchers ran the PCR with 60 Vbeta and 13 Jbeta primers. Sequencing was performed with immunoSEQ multiplex PCR; in TCRdb, only in-frame clones are kept and a portion is missing. This sample yields some 130,000 clones, of which over 70% are seen a single time; approximately 1.5% belongs to the top ten. The sample consisted of PBMCs. These receptors all come from a woman in her late teens or twenties in good health and CMV-seronegative.

CDR3: CASSGLSSGYEQYF. The CDR3 DNA follows: TGTGCCAGCAGCGGGCTGTCGTCCGGATACGAGCAGTACTTC. The genes are TRBV7-6 and TRBJ2-7; no clear D gene. CDR1 is SGHVS, CDR2 FNYEAQ, per germline. The V and J ends lost 5 bases and 4 bases respectively, with 15 bases between them. The CDR3 totals 14 residues.

The chain employs TRBV18 and TRBJ1-3, with TRBD1 identical over 8 bases. CDR1 and CDR2 (germline): KGHSH, LQKENI. The CDR3 has 17 residues. Losses at the gene ends were 2 bases for V and 0 bases for J; bases not matched to a gene: 6. CDR3 bases: TGTGCCAGCTCACCATCCTCAGACAGGGGCTCTGGAAACACCATATATTTT. Translation: CASSPSSDRGSGNTIYF.

This clone was counted between two and nine times. The chain uses TRBV2 and TRBJ2-1, with 10 bases matching TRBD2. This CDR3 is 19 amino acids long. Trimming cost V 11 bases and J 1 base; bases outside gene matches: 20. Germline loops: CDR1 SNHLY, CDR2 FYNNEI. DNA of the CDR3: TGTGCCTTCGGGGGTGGTGGACTAGCGGAACTTCGTTCCTACAATGAGCAGTTCTTC. Translating it yields CAFGGGGLAELRSYNEQFF.

The V and J genes are TRBV15 and TRBJ2-7; perhaps TRBD1 as D (5 bases). Germline CDR1 reads LNHNV; CDR2 reads YYDKDF (reference sequence). Trimming removed 0 bases at V and 5 bases at J, with 14 bases between. This CDR3 is built from 15 residues. In nucleotides, the CDR3 is TGTGCCACCAGCAGAGATAGGTGGCAGGGCAACGAGCAGTACTTC. It codes for CATSRDRWQGNEQYF. The full variable domain, rest sourced from reference TRBV15 and TRBJ2-7, is DAMVIQNPRYQVTQFGKPVTLSCSQTLNHNVMYWYQQKSSQAPKLLFHYYDKDFNNEADTPDNFQSRRPNTSFCFLDIRSPGLGDTAMYLCATSRDRWQGNEQYFGPGTRLTVT.

The chain couples TRBV6-4 to TRBJ1-3, with 8 nucleotides matching TRBD1. Germline assignment: CDR1 MRHNA and CDR2 SNTAGT. The CDR3 has 12 amino acids. The trim removed 6 bases at V and 11 bases at J, leaving 6 bases unmatched. The CDR3: CASSLDRAAIYF. CDR3 DNA: TGTGCCAGCAGCCTGGACAGGGCGGCCATATATTTT.

This chain joins TRBV27 and TRBJ2-1, with a weak D call TRBD2 (6 bases). The CDR3 runs 12 residues. The ends were cut back, 5 bases at V and 7 bases at J, with 9 bases in the middle. Germline V CDR1 and CDR2: MNHEY, SMNVEV (reference sequence). DNA of the CDR3: TGTGCCAGCAGTCCGGGGGTTAATGAGCAGTTCTTC. This codes for CASSPGVNEQFF.

The CDR3 DNA reads TGTGCCAGCAGCTCGAGGAGGGGTGCTGAAGCTTTCTTT. It yields the protein CASSSRRGAEAFF. V usage is TRBV5-6 and J usage is TRBJ1-1, with D tentatively TRBD1 (5 bases). Trimming took 3 bases from V and 6 from J, leaving 12 bases between them. Germline CDR1 SGHDT, CDR2 YYEEEE. This CDR3 has 13 amino acids.

The count of this clone is one. CDR3 bases: TGTGCCAGCAGCAAACCCGGGTTTGGCTACACCTTC. This encodes CASSKPGFGYTF. The genes are TRBV21-1 and TRBJ1-2. TRBV21-1 is a listed pseudogene. This CDR3 has 12 amino acids.

The chain carries TRBV7-9 and TRBJ1-2, with D hard to call. The germline V gene encodes CDR1 SEHNR and CDR2 FQNEAQ (reference sequence). V lost 4 bases, J lost 4 bases, and 13 bases lay in between. The CDR3 is 14 residues long. The CDR3 sequence: CASSYDGASYGYTF. The CDR3 coding sequence is TGTGCCAGCAGCTATGACGGAGCCAGCTATGGCTACACCTTC.

The chain joins TRBV7-9 to TRBJ2-1; no definite D call. The V end lost 4 bases, the J end lost 12 bases, and 19 bases lay between the germline ends. Germline CDR1 and CDR2: SEHNR and FQNEAQ (reference sequence). This CDR3 is built from 14 residues. CDR3 nucleotide sequence: TGTGCCAGCAGCTCACAAAGCATAGCCCCTAGGCAGTTCTTC. This gives the protein CASSSQSIAPRQFF.

This clone showed up just once. The chain uses TRBV7-9 and TRBJ2-3; D gene ambiguous. CDR1 SEHNR and CDR2 FQNEAQ come from the germline V gene (reference sequence). The CDR3 is 16 amino acids. With 0 bases removed from V and 3 bases from J, the gap between germline ends came to 13 bases. The CDR3 region has the DNA TGTGCCAGCAGCTTAGCGCAGAGCCCGAGGACAGATACGCAGTATTTT. This encodes CASSLAQSPRTDTQYF.

The rearrangement joins TRBV6-6 to TRBJ2-1; 13 positions agree with TRBD2. The germline V gene has CDR1 MNHNY and CDR2 SVGAGI (reference sequence). The trim removed 5 bases at V and 8 bases at J, leaving 6 bases unmatched. This CDR3 spans 15 amino acids. CDR3 region: CASSETSGRIDEQFF. The DNA for the CDR3 is TGTGCCAGCAGTGAGACTAGCGGGAGGATCGATGAGCAGTTCTTC.

DNA for the CDR3: TGTGCCAGCAGCTCGGGGGACAGGGGGTCCTACAATGAGCAGTTCTTC. This sequence encodes CASSSGDRGSYNEQFF. The chain couples TRBV5-4 to TRBJ2-1; TRBD1 aligns across 11 bases. V trimming: 3 bases; J trimming: 1 base; junction bases outside the gene matches: 3. The germline V gene encodes CDR1 SGHNT and CDR2 YYREEE (reference sequence). The CDR3 sequence is 16 residues long.

The J gene is TRBJ1-1, the V gene TRBV29-1; D perhaps matches TRBD1 (6 bases). This CDR3 is built from 12 residues. From germline, CDR1 is SQVTM and CDR2 ANQGSEA. Between the trimmed V and J ends, which lost 6 bases and 4 bases, there was a span of 12 bases. This CDR3 is CSVNRASTEAFF. In DNA, the CDR3 is TGCAGCGTAAACAGGGCTTCCACTGAAGCTTTCTTT. Full variable domain (remainder filled in from reference TRBV29-1 and TRBJ1-1): SAVISQKPSRDICQRGTSLTIQCQVDSQVTMMFWYRQQPGQSLTLIATANQGSEATYESGFVIDKFPISRPNLTFSTLTVSNMSPEDSSIYLCSVNRASTEAFFGQGTRLTVV.